Below, one TCR beta chain is given with its context. Its matching antigen is unknown. Aged 18 to 65, the patients with hyperthyroidism had under 2 months' duration and were newly diagnosed. The data originate from a study of Graves' ophthalmopathy and Graves' hyperthyroidism. Points from the study as a whole: Blood also harbored most expanded thyroid clonotypes above 0.001 frequency.

Investigators amplified TCR beta CDR3 regions from RNA transcripts. RT-PCR in the first round used HTBI primers; a second-round multiplex PCR followed. TCRdb ran MiXCR on the multiplex PCR reads and lists one entry per CDR3 protein. The sample records around 1,200,000 distinct CDR3 sequences, around a third being singletons. This TCR was sampled from an adult man with Graves' hyperthyroidism. The specimen was peripheral blood or thyroid tissue (not recorded which).

The CDR3 DNA sequence: TGTGCCAGCAGCCCCGCGGAGGGGCCCCGTAACACTGAAGCTTTCTTT. Its translation is CASSPAEGPRNTEAFF. The chain employs TRBV5-6 and TRBJ1-1; D might be TRBD1 (5 bases). Germline V gene lookup returns CDR1 SGHDT and CDR2 YYEEEE. The V end lost 4 bases, the J end lost 2 bases, and 18 bases lay between the germline ends. The CDR3 has 16 residues.